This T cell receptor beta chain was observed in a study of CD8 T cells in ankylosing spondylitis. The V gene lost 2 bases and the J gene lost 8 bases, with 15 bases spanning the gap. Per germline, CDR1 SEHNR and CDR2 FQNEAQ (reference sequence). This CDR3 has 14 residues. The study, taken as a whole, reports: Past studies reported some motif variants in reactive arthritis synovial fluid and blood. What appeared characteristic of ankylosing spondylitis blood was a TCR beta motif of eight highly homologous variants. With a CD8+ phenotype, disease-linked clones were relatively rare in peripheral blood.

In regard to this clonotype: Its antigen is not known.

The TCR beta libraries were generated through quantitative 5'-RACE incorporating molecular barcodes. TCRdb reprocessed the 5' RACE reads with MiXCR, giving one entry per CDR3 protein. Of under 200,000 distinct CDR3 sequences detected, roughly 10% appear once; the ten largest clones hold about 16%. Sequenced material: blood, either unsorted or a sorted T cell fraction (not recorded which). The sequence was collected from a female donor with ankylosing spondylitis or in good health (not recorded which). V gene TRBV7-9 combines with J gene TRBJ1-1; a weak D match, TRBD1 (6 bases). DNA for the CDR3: TGTGCCAGCAGCTTAACCACATACGGGACAGAAGCTTTCTTT. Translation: CASSLTTYGTEAFF. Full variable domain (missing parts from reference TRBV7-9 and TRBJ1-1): DTGVSQNPRHKITKRGQNVTFRCDPISEHNRLYWYRQTLGQGPEFLTYFQNEAQLEKSRLLSDRFSAERPKGSFSTLEIQRTEQGDSAMYLCASSLTTYGTEAFFGQGTRLTVV.